The present T cell receptor (beta chain) was sequenced within a study of cytomegalovirus exposure and HLA in healthy donors (dated by TCRdb to the late 2010s). With regard to the full study: An earlier analysis of roughly 610 of the donors reported 276 Gb of sequence data and 117 million unique TCR beta sequences obtained from about 179 million T cells. An early release covering 500 to 750 HLA-typed donors comprised roughly 300 gigabases of sequencing data and 85 million or so unique TCR sequences. The genetic ancestry cluster associated with self-reported Caucasian donors included roughly 84% of the roughly 400 genotyped donors. The study aimed to test whether cataloging public T cell receptors could reveal signatures of past pathogen exposure. Using immunosequencing, the study profiled T cell repertoires from 666 subjects and related those repertoires to cytomegalovirus serostatus. Along with the roughly 710-subject first cohort, a separate validation cohort of more than 90 different subjects was used. The study combined high-throughput TCR immunosequencing, statistical association of individual TCRs with disease status, and machine learning to predict cytomegalovirus infection status. In a later analysis, previously published TCR beta repertoires from fewer than 750 donors were re-analyzed and high-resolution HLA genotyping was added so that TCR occurrence patterns could be studied. The later analysis used no new phenotypic data to find candidate immune exposures, relying instead on TCR beta sequences and their occurrence across donors. To decide whether each TCR beta V gene segment behaved as functional or pseudogenic, an earlier analysis of some 540 of the donors relied on high-throughput TCR beta sequencing. Donor age, sex, ethnicity and CMV serostatus were collected together with the repertoire data. A later genetic analysis used genome-wide SNP genotypes for about three fifths of the 666 donors, treating that subset as a discovery cohort. All discovery cohort repertoires had been generated on a single sequencing platform. HLA typing included class I and class II loci at four-digit resolution. Typing coverage differed by locus: A, B, C, DRB1 and DQB1 were typed in roughly 620-640 donors, DQA1 in about 560, DPA1 in some 610, and DPB1 in 400 to 480. Roughly 5 DR-DQ haplotypes were handled as single units for association and clustering, since linkage in the cohort was strong. Across some 400 genotyped donors of the cohort, an average of about 200,000 unique TCR beta nucleotide sequences per donor were sequenced, and roughly 18% of those sequences were non-productive. Beyond this particular receptor, the publication reports: A further reported finding was that TCR beta sequences accurately predicted the HLA-A and HLA-B alleles for most subjects in the first cohort. A later analysis found that HLA-associated TCR beta chains were more clonally expanded and had lower generation probabilities than equally common non-associated chains. Linkage disequilibrium might explain the correlated functional status among segregating V segments, but an unknown experimental factor could not be ruled out. Only TCR beta chains were sequenced in this cohort, and the absence of alpha or paired-chain data limited detectable features. Over 15 rarely observed V segments, including chromosome 9 orphons, were excluded from the earlier analysis of approximately 600 of the donors because counts were too low. Immune exposure information for the cohort was limited to CMV serostatus. Several of the top co-occurrence clusters appeared to be linked to parvovirus B19, influenza, CMV and Epstein-Barr virus, according to a later analysis. Because some donors lacked HLA typing at each locus, the association tests relied only on the typed subset. Most CMV-associated TCR beta chains appeared to be HLA-restricted in a later analysis, and the HLA associations seemed to be driven largely by CMV exposure. In an earlier analysis of a few hundred of the donors, most TCR beta V segments were observed in productive rearrangements about 87% or about 30% of the time, broadly matching IMGT annotations. Some IMGT-functional V segments, including TRBV6-2 and TRBV6-3, could not be distinguished by the 87-base-pair reads and were therefore excluded. Compared with the approximately 710-donor mean, donors in an Asian-associated ancestry cluster had fewer N-insertions in productive TCRs, according to a later genetic analysis. In a later analysis, the rate of TCR association differed among HLA loci, with DRB1 alleles having the most associated TCRs and HLA-C alleles having the fewest. In vitro tests confirmed that three of the cytomegalovirus-associated TCR beta chains recognize cytomegalovirus antigens. V-gene and J-gene trimming of TCR beta chains was associated with a missense DCLRE1C variant in a later genetic analysis, and the association was replicated in an independent cohort. It was suggested by the authors that the approach could potentially be generalized to other disease states and immunological phenotypes. In the study, 164 TCR beta chains were listed as associated with cytomegalovirus. While some public TCRs were present in many individuals, most TCR sequences turned up only very rarely across donors. The classifier was reported to diagnose cytomegalovirus status with high specificity and sensitivity in both the original and validation cohorts. Roughly uniform sequencing depth across donors was assumed in presence/absence analyses, although this assumption may not hold. Strong co-occurrence of HLA alleles, especially DR and DQ, made assigning TCR associations to individual alleles difficult. In a later analysis, 16,951 TCR beta sequences were associated with specific HLA alleles at a false discovery rate of 0.05. A cluster of highly shared sequence variants was judged likely to be a technical artifact of the sequencing pipeline.

Library creation used the immunoSEQ multiplex PCR assay. The multiplex PCR relied on a mix of 60 forward primers for TCR Vbeta segments and 13 reverse primers for TCR Jbeta segments. Amplification of the CDR3 region of rearranged TCR beta genes was performed with a multiplex PCR assay on genomic DNA. On the Illumina HiSeq System, the amplified TCR beta libraries were sequenced as 87-base-pair reads. Under the source paper's analysis protocol: Across the roughly 700 repertoires, a later analysis counted tens of millions of unique TCR beta chains, roughly 11 million of which were shared by at least two donors. A nearest-neighbor algorithm error-corrected the raw reads and collapsed the reads into unique sequences, merging closely related sequences to remove PCR and sequencing errors. To assign V, D and J gene segments, CDR3 sequences were aligned to IMGT reference sequences. For a sequence to be retained, a match of at least six nucleotides to both a V gene segment and a J gene segment was required. A rearrangement was called productive if the CDR3 had no stop codons and remained in frame with V and J, and every other rearrangement was called non-productive. Following IMGT convention, CDR3 was defined as the stretch from the second conserved V-encoded cysteine to the conserved J-encoded phenylalanine. The earlier analysis of some 600 of the donors excluded sequences that lacked an unambiguous match to a single V gene segment. An earlier analysis of just under 600 of the donors called V segments functional above 56.7% productive rearrangements and segregating when the between-donor standard deviation exceeded 5%. To diagnose cytomegalovirus status from the catalog of TCR beta chain sequences, a statistical classification framework was built. In a later analysis, TCR nucleotide sequences were compared against IMGT/GENE-DB human TR gene sequences so that V and J genes could be assigned. In a later analysis, CDR3 sequences and most-parsimonious VDJ recombination scenarios were assigned using the TCRdist pipeline. In a later analysis, each TCR beta chain was defined by its CDR3 amino acid sequence together with its V-gene family, and reads lacking a unique V-gene family were excluded. To address suspected cross-contamination and a sequencing artifact, a later analysis removed several hundred highly shared, low-generation-probability nucleotide sequences. In a later analysis, a clonal expansion index was calculated for each public chain from normalized within-repertoire ranks of inferred template counts. A later analysis computed generation probabilities with a VDJ recombination model fitted to out-of-frame rearrangements, and checked the results against IGoR. In a later analysis, TCR-TCR, TCR-HLA and TCR-CMV co-occurrence was scored with hypergeometric tests, and a repertoire-size bias correction was applied to TCR pairs. A later analysis estimated false discovery rates by permuting HLA or CMV assignments 20 times. In a later analysis, co-occurring TCRs were grouped with DBSCAN, and TCRdist sequence similarity was added when clustering was performed within HLA-allele-positive subsets. Repertoires with fewer than 30,000 or more than 120,000 public chains were left out of co-occurrence clustering, as were five repertoires with anomalous nucleotide sharing. TCRdb mirrors the immuneACCESS table, restricted to in-frame sequences. Some clones are absent from its copies; in checked studies, under half trace to an unresolved V gene, and the reason for the others is unknown. V and J calls and clone size are those listed in that table; D and trimming were worked out from the DNA. Counted in this sample were around 120,000 clones; roughly 85% of them appeared once. The leading ten clones occupy about 1.2% of the sample.

The CDR3 runs 15 amino acids, cysteine and phenylalanine included. The only DNA kept is the CDR3, 45 bases in frame from the first base. CDR1 MRHNA and CDR2 SNTAGT are derived from the germline V gene. Unmatched junction bases come to 0, with V trimmed by 3 bases and J by 0 bases. The cohort was made up of approximately 670 healthy bone marrow donors. Cohort members were all nominally healthy when sampled, although unrecorded immune exposures were likely present. The donor tested CMV seronegative and was one of the 352 seronegative cohort members. Each donor provided a peripheral blood sample, and peripheral blood mononuclear cells were used for TCR beta sequencing. The Qiagen DNeasy Blood Extraction Kit was used to extract genomic DNA from the blood cell samples. Worth noting for this clone: What antigen it recognizes has not been identified. Base qualities are missing; no much larger clone stands one base away. Other DNA sequences in the sample encode the same CDR3.

The sequence was obtained from a boy aged 5-17 years in good health and CMV-seronegative. The sequenced material came from PBMCs. The rearranged chain carries TRBV6-4 and TRBJ2-3; TRBD2 agrees with 10 junctional bases. The CDR3 here reads CASSELAGSTDTQYF. The DNA sequence is as follows: TGTGCCAGCAGTGAACTAGCGGGAAGCACAGATACGCAGTATTTT.